The 26 T cell receptor beta chains in this list originate from one sample, sequenced in a study of shared clonotypes between healthy human individuals. Profiling relied on immunoSEQ multiplex PCR, and the TCRdb table lists in-frame clones only, not all of them. The sample holds around 2.1 million clones, 93% seen once. Naive CD8 cells were CD45RO-negative, positively selected for CCR7, excluding terminally differentiated effector memory CD45RA+ cells. Sequencing was performed on naive CD8+ T cells from PBMCs. These receptors originate from a man between 18 and 35 years old in good health. Some clones in this sample may be carry-over from other donors' samples.

This chain connects TRBV5-1 to TRBJ2-1; D gene ambiguous. Germline assignment: CDR1 SGHRS and CDR2 YFSETQ. With 3 bases removed from V and 6 bases from J, the gap between germline ends came to 10 bases. The CDR3 runs to 13 residues. Written as DNA, the CDR3 is TGCGCCAGCAGCTCTTTCTGGGGCAATGAGCAGTTCTTC. It yields the protein CASSSFWGNEQFF.

The table lists this clone with a few counts. The J gene is TRBJ1-5, the V gene TRBV7-3; no clear D gene. The CDR3 consists of 18 residues. The V end was cut by 8 bases, the J end by 0 bases, with 23 bases between. The germline V gene encodes CDR1 SGHTA and CDR2 FQGTGA. The CDR3 spells CASSKTEFLPLSNQPQHF. In nucleotides, the CDR3 is TGTGCCAGCTCTAAGACGGAGTTCCTGCCTCTTAGCAATCAGCCCCAGCATTTT.

The chain links TRBV7-9 to TRBJ2-2; weak D call: TRBD1 (5 bases). V was pared by 3 bases and J by 6 bases, with 11 bases between. CDR3 size: 14 residues. Looked up from germline, CDR1 is SEHNR and CDR2 is FQNEAQ (reference sequence). The CDR3 nucleotides read TGTGCCAGCAGCTTCAAACAGGTCCCCGGGGAGCTGTTTTTT. Its translation: CASSFKQVPGELFF.

This chain uses TRBV11-2 with TRBJ2-5; D is uncertain. The germline CDR1 and CDR2 sequences are SGHAT and FQNNGV. This CDR3 comprises 11 residues. V shed 5 bases and J shed 7 bases, with 8 bases lying between them. The CDR3 loop is CASSDKGTQYF. The DNA of the CDR3 is TGTGCCAGCAGCGACAAAGGGACCCAGTACTTC.

This chain joins TRBV4-1 and TRBJ2-3; D is ambiguous. The germline CDR1 and CDR2 sequences are MGHRA and YSYEKL. The CDR3 contains 13 residues. With 4 bases removed from V and 2 bases from J, the gap between germline ends came to 7 bases. The CDR3: CASSLGPTDTQYF. CDR3 DNA: TGCGCCAGCAGCCTCGGGCCCACAGATACGCAGTATTTT.

This rearrangement joins TRBV7-3 to TRBJ1-1; D is uncertain. Germline CDR1 reads SGHTA; CDR2 reads FQGTGA. The V end lost 5 bases, the J end lost 3 bases, and 16 bases lay between the germline ends. This CDR3 spans 15 amino acids. The CDR3 coding sequence is TGTGCCAGCAGCCTAGGTACTATTGGGTACACTGAAGCTTTCTTT. Its translation is CASSLGTIGYTEAFF.

This sequence joins TRBV11-1 and TRBJ2-3; perhaps TRBD1 as D (5 bases). Germline values: CDR1 SGHAT, CDR2 FQDESV (reference sequence). The V gene lost 1 base and the J gene lost 4 bases, with 12 bases spanning the gap. The CDR3 runs 15 residues. The CDR3 sequence is CASSLDSGLADTQYF. The DNA of the CDR3 is TGTGCCAGCAGCTTAGATTCAGGGCTGGCAGATACGCAGTATTTT.

The chain has TRBV7-2 and TRBJ1-3; no clear D. From germline, CDR1 is SGHTA and CDR2 FQGNSA. The CDR3 length is 15 residues. V gave up 5 bases and J gave up 0 bases, with 11 bases separating them. The CDR3 here is CASSPGISSGNTIYF. The CDR3 region has the DNA TGTGCCAGCAGCCCGGGGATCAGCTCTGGAAACACCATATATTTT.

A single count supports this clone. J is TRBJ2-1 and V is TRBV7-9, with 9 bases aligning to TRBD2. CDR1 and CDR2 (germline): SEHNR, FQNEAQ (reference sequence). The V gene end was trimmed by 0 bases and the J gene end by 13 bases; junction bases not matched to a gene: 13. CDR3 length equals 16 residues. As DNA, the CDR3 is TGTGCCAGCAGCTTAGCACCCCGCGGGATAGCGGGAGATCAGTTCTTC. Amino acids: CASSLAPRGIAGDQFF. Full variable domain (rest looked up from reference TRBV7-9 and TRBJ2-1): DTGVSQNPRHKITKRGQNVTFRCDPISEHNRLYWYRQTLGQGPEFLTYFQNEAQLEKSRLLSDRFSAERPKGSFSTLEIQRTEQGDSAMYLCASSLAPRGIAGDQFFGPGTRLTVL.

This chain uses TRBV7-2 with TRBJ2-7, with a tentative D call TRBD2 (6 bases). Looked up from germline, CDR1 is SGHTA and CDR2 is FQGNSA. The CDR3 spans 15 residues. V gave up 5 bases and J gave up 5 bases, with 19 bases separating them. The CDR3 protein is CASSNPRDFPHEQYF. The CDR3, as DNA: TGTGCCAGCAGCAATCCCCGGGACTTCCCCCACGAGCAGTACTTC.

The chain links TRBV7-9 to TRBJ2-3; TRBD2 agrees at 9 bases. Germline assignment: CDR1 SEHNR and CDR2 FQNEAQ (reference sequence). The V and J ends lost 10 bases and 3 bases, in that order; junction bases with no gene match: 17. This CDR3 is 17 amino acids long. CDR3 DNA: TGTGCCACCGGCGGGGGGACTAGCCACACTGTTACAGATACGCAGTATTTT. Protein product: CATGGGTSHTVTDTQYF.

This rearrangement joins TRBV29-1 to TRBJ2-7; no firm D call. V lost 4 bases to trimming and J lost 4 bases, with 14 bases between them. The germline gives CDR1 SQVTM, CDR2 ANQGSEA. The CDR3 totals 13 residues. Here the CDR3 reads CSVGGGIKYEQYF. The CDR3 DNA reads TGCAGCGTTGGGGGTGGGATCAAGTACGAGCAGTACTTC.

The V call is TRBV9, the J call TRBJ1-2, with 8 positions matching TRBD1. This CDR3 contains 14 residues. V lost 3 bases, J lost 3 bases, and 4 bases stayed unmatched. Looked up from germline, CDR1 is SGDLS and CDR2 is YYNGEE. CDR3 sequence reads: CASSATTGDYGYTF. CDR3 coding DNA: TGTGCCAGCAGCGCAACGACAGGGGACTATGGCTACACCTTC. Based on the CDR3 plus reference TRBV9 and TRBJ1-2, the full variable domain is DSGVTQTPKHLITATGQRVTLRCSPRSGDLSVYWYQQSLDQGLQFLIQYYNGEERAKGNILERFSAQQFPDLHSELNLSSLELGDSALYFCASSATTGDYGYTFGSGTRLTVV.

This clone was found once. The rearrangement joins TRBV28 to TRBJ1-3; TRBD1 is a possible D gene (5 bases). Trimming stripped 3 bases from V and 8 bases from J, with 11 bases between. Looked up from germline, CDR1 is MDHEN and CDR2 is SYDVKM. The CDR3 runs 13 residues. CDR3 amino acids: CASSFLLGDTIYF. The CDR3 region has the DNA TGTGCCAGCAGTTTCCTGCTGGGGGACACCATATATTTT.

CDR3 region: CASSVTRDRSTDTQYF. CDR3 bases: TGTGCCAGCAGCGTGACCCGGGACAGGAGCACAGATACGCAGTATTTT. V gene TRBV9 combines with J gene TRBJ2-3; the match to TRBD1 covers 8 bases. The V segment lost 2 bases and the J segment 0 bases; nucleotides outside the gene matches: 5. The CDR3 is 16 residues long. Germline CDR1 is SGDLS and CDR2 is YYNGEE.

This chain connects TRBV28 to TRBJ1-5; D is perhaps TRBD1 (6 bases). Trimming cost V 3 bases and J 4 bases, with 10 bases left between them. Germline lookup yields CDR1 MDHEN and CDR2 SYDVKM. This CDR3 comprises 14 residues. The CDR3 nucleotides read TGTGCCAGCAGTTTCGGACAGCGAAATCAGCCCCAGCATTTT. This sequence encodes CASSFGQRNQPQHF.

As for this clone: In the same sample, other DNA sequences code for this CDR3. The gene calls are TRBV27 and TRBJ1-1, with D maybe TRBD1 (6 bases). This CDR3 comprises 13 residues. Trimming pared 3 bases from V and 4 bases from J, leaving 9 bases between. CDR1 and CDR2 (germline): MNHEY, SMNVEV (reference sequence). DNA of the CDR3: TGTGCCAGCAGTTTGACAGGTCGCACTGAAGCTTTCTTT. Protein product: CASSLTGRTEAFF.

V is TRBV6-5 and J is TRBJ2-7; D might be TRBD2 (5 bases). Germline V gene data show CDR1 as MNHEY and CDR2 as SVGAGI. The ends were cut back, 5 bases at V and 6 bases at J, with 14 bases in the middle. CDR3 length equals 13 residues. The CDR3 spells CASSANLAAEQYF. The CDR3 coding sequence is TGTGCCAGCAGTGCAAACCTAGCAGCCGAGCAGTACTTC.

Only a few counts were recorded for this clone. The chain employs TRBV7-9 and TRBJ2-3; D is unclear. The CDR3 is made up of 13 amino acids. Germline-derived CDR1 and CDR2 are SEHNR and FQNEAQ (reference sequence). V was shortened by 2 bases and J by 6 bases, with 9 bases between the two germline ends. CDR3 coding DNA: TGTGCCAGCAGCTTATTCGCGGTGGATACGCAGTATTTT. Translation gives CASSLFAVDTQYF.

This clone was seen a single time. The chain carries TRBV7-6 and TRBJ2-6; D is ambiguous. The CDR3 sequence is 13 residues long. V was pared by 5 bases and J by 3 bases, with 5 bases between. Germline values: CDR1 SGHVS, CDR2 FNYEAQ. CDR3 residues: CASSAIGANVLTF. The CDR3 bases are TGTGCCAGCAGCGCTATTGGGGCCAACGTCCTGACTTTC. The complete variable domain, with remaining parts taken from reference TRBV7-6 and TRBJ2-6, reads GAGVSQSPRYKVTKRGQDVALRCDPISGHVSLYWYRQALGQGPEFLTYFNYEAQQDKSGLPNDRFSAERPEGSISTLTIQRTEQRDSAMYRCASSAIGANVLTFGAGSRLTVL.

This clone was counted a single time. V is TRBV30 and J is TRBJ2-7; no clear D gene. Trimming stripped 0 bases from V and 7 bases from J, with 13 bases between. The CDR3 has 13 residues. Germline V gene lookup returns CDR1 GTSNPN and CDR2 SVGIG (reference sequence). For the CDR3, the DNA is TGTGCCTGGAGTGTACTCACGGGCGGAGAGCAGTACTTC. This codes for CAWSVLTGGEQYF.

The chain has TRBV25-1 and TRBJ2-3; D not certain. The CDR3 is made up of 11 amino acids. From germline, CDR1 is MGHDK and CDR2 SYGVNS. Trimming pared 8 bases from V and 4 bases from J, leaving 7 bases between. CDR3 DNA: TGTGCCAGCGTTATAGCAGATACGCAGTATTTT. It yields the protein CASVIADTQYF. Full variable domain (outside the CDR3, taken from reference TRBV25-1 and TRBJ2-3): EADIYQTPRYLVIGTGKKITLECSQTMGHDKMYWYQQDPGMELHLIHYSYGVNSTEKGDLSSESTVSRIRTEHFPLTLESARPSHTSQYLCASVIADTQYFGPGTRLTVL.

The rearrangement joins TRBV4-1 to TRBJ2-4; TRBD1 or TRBD2 may be the D gene (5 bases each). This CDR3 has 17 residues. V was trimmed by 6 bases and J by 1 base, leaving 19 bases between them. Germline CDR1 MGHRA, CDR2 YSYEKL. CDR3 protein: CASSPGRDLWAKNIQYF. The CDR3 DNA is TGCGCCAGCAGTCCGGGCAGGGACCTGTGGGCCAAAAACATTCAGTACTTC.

This clone was seen just once. The chain combines TRBV9 with TRBJ2-7, with TRBD2 matching 7 bases. J gave up 3 bases and V 3 bases, and 9 bases lay outside the gene matches. The CDR3 extends over 15 amino acids. Germline V lookup: CDR1 SGDLS, CDR2 YYNGEE. CDR3 sequence reads: CASSASGNLGYEQYF. CDR3 bases: TGTGCCAGCAGCGCCAGCGGGAATCTCGGCTACGAGCAGTACTTC.

This clone was observed once. This sample also contains other DNA sequences that code for the same CDR3. The CDR3: CASSLSLRTGELFF. CDR3 coding DNA: TGTGCCAGCAGTTTATCCCTCCGCACCGGGGAGCTGTTTTTT. This chain joins TRBV27 and TRBJ2-2; D gene uncertain. The CDR3 is 14 amino acids. Trimming shortened V by 0 bases and J by 4 bases, and 6 bases separated the two germline ends. CDR1 and CDR2 from the germline V gene are MNHEY and SMNVEV (reference sequence).

The gene calls are TRBV29-1 and TRBJ2-1; D not resolved. The V gene's germline CDR1 is SQVTM and CDR2 ANQGSEA. This CDR3 spans 12 amino acids. V lost 7 bases and J 7 bases, leaving 14 bases between the germline ends. CDR3 protein: CSALAALNEQFF. DNA for the CDR3: TGCAGCGCCCTGGCCGCTTTAAATGAGCAGTTCTTC.